The 9 T cell receptor beta chains below all came from one sample that was sequenced in a study of blood T cell repertoires in COVID-19. The data were produced by immunoSEQ multiplex PCR, yet TCRdb's version contains in-frame clones alone and is incomplete. Of almost 200,000 clones in the sample, about 90% were seen once. Sequencing input: PBMCs or T cells enriched from blood (not recorded which). The origin of the receptors is a woman younger than 30 who had recovered from COVID-19.

The chain has TRBV28 and TRBJ2-7, with D hard to call. The CDR3 sequence is 15 residues long. CDR1 MDHEN and CDR2 SYDVKM come from the germline V gene. V was clipped by 7 bases and J by 2 bases, with 18 bases between them. In DNA, the CDR3 is TGTGCCAGCATGATAACAGCCCCCGGTGCCTACGAGCAGTACTTC. Its translation is CASMITAPGAYEQYF.

The chain links TRBV7-2 to TRBJ2-7; perhaps TRBD1 as D (5 bases). The CDR3 has 13 residues. V gave up 6 bases and J gave up 3 bases, with 12 bases separating them. Germline CDR1 is SGHTA and CDR2 is FQGNSA. This CDR3 is CASSPGAHYEQYF. In DNA form, the CDR3 reads TGTGCCAGCAGTCCTGGGGCCCACTACGAGCAGTACTTC.

The chain couples TRBV3-1 (or the pseudogene TRBV3-2) to TRBJ2-2; TRBD1 might be the D (5 bases). This CDR3 is built from 16 residues. Germline-derived CDR1 and CDR2 are LGHDT and YNNKEL (reference sequence). Trimming took off 4 bases at V and 1 base at J, with 13 bases between the two ends. DNA of the CDR3: TGTGCCAGCAGCCCTTACGACAGTCGGAACACCGGGGAGCTGTTTTTT. Amino acids: CASSPYDSRNTGELFF.

The chain has TRBV28 and TRBJ1-3, with TRBD1 matching 8 bases. CDR3 length equals 16 residues. Germline-derived CDR1 and CDR2 are MDHEN and SYDVKM. V lost 2 bases and J lost 1; bases outside the gene matches: 4. The CDR3 reads CASSLIRTGSGNTIYF. The CDR3, as DNA: TGTGCCAGCAGTTTAATTAGGACAGGGTCTGGAAACACCATATATTTT.

The chain carries TRBV7-2 and TRBJ2-1; no reliable D call. V lost 3 bases and J 0 bases, leaving 9 bases between the germline ends. Germline CDR1 is SGHTA and CDR2 is FQGNSA. This CDR3 is 15 amino acids long. The CDR3 nucleotides read TGTGCCAGCAGCTTTGGCATTTACTCCTACAATGAGCAGTTCTTC. Translation: CASSFGIYSYNEQFF.

The rearrangement links TRBV5-1 to TRBJ2-5, with 12 nucleotides matching TRBD2. This CDR3 contains 18 residues. Germline loops: CDR1 SGHRS, CDR2 YFSETQ. Trimming removed 0 bases from V and 0 bases from J; junction bases left unmatched: 6. The CDR3 DNA is TGCGCCAGCAGCTTGGGACTAGCGGGGGATTCGTACCAAGAGACCCAGTACTTC. Translation gives CASSLGLAGDSYQETQYF.

J is TRBJ2-3 and V is TRBV27, with TRBD1 as a possible D gene (6 bases). The germline V gene encodes CDR1 MNHEY and CDR2 SMNVEV (reference sequence). CDR3 length: 15 amino acids. V gave up 1 base and J gave up 1 base, with 9 bases separating them. The CDR3 spells CASSLYKGGTDTQYF. The CDR3 DNA is TGTGCCAGCAGTTTATATAAGGGGGGCACAGATACGCAGTATTTT.

This chain connects TRBV10-2 to TRBJ1-2, with 12 bases aligning to TRBD1. The length of the CDR3 is 14 residues. CDR1 and CDR2 from the germline V gene are WSHSY and SAAADI. V dropped 6 bases and J dropped 8; count of bases not matched to a gene: 7. CDR3 amino acids: CASSPGTGGLGYTF. The CDR3 DNA sequence: TGCGCCAGCAGCCCCGGGACAGGGGGCTTAGGCTACACCTTC.

The chain couples TRBV9 to TRBJ1-2; the D is unclear. There are 15 residues in the CDR3. Trimming removed 5 bases at V and 1 base at J, with 15 bases between. Germline V lookup: CDR1 SGDLS, CDR2 YYNGEE. The CDR3 loop reads CASRGSSQDNYGYTF. The CDR3, as DNA: TGTGCCAGCAGAGGCTCTTCTCAGGATAACTATGGCTACACCTTC.